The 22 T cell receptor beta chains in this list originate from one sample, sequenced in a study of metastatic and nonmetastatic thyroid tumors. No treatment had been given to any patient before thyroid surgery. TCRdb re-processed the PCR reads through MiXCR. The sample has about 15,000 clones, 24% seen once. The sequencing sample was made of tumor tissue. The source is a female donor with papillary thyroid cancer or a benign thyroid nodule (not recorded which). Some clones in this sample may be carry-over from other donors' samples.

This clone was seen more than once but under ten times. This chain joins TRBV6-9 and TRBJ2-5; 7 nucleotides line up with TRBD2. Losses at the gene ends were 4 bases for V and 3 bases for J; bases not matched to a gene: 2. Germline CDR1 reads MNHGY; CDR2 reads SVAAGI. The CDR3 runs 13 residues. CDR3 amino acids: CASSFREEETQYF. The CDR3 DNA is TGTGCCAGCAGTTTCCGGGAGGAAGAGACCCAGTACTTC.

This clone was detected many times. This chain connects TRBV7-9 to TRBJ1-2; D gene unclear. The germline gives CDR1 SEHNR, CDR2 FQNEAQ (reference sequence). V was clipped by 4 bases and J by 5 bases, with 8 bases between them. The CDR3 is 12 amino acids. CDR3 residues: CASSSTEYGYTF. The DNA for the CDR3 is TGTGCCAGCAGCTCAACGGAGTATGGCTACACCTTC. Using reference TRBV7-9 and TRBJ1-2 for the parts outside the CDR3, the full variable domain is DTGVSQNPRHKITKRGQNVTFRCDPISEHNRLYWYRQTLGQGPEFLTYFQNEAQLEKSRLLSDRFSAERPKGSFSTLEIQRTEQGDSAMYLCASSSTEYGYTFGSGTRLTVV.

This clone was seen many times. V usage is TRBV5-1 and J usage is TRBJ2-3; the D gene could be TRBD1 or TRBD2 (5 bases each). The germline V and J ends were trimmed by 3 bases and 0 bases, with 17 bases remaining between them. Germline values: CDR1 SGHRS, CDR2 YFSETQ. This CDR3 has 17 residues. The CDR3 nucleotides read TGCGCCAGCAGCTCATCGCTTGGGGGAACTAGCACAGATACGCAGTATTTT. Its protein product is CASSSSLGGTSTDTQYF.

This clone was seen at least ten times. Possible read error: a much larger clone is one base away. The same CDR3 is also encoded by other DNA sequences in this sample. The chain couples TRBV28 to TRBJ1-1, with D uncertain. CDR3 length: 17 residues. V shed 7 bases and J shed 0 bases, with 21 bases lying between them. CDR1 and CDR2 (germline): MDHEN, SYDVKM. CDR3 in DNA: TGTGCCAGCAATTGGGATAGGGTGCGAATAATGAACACTGAAGCTTTCTTT. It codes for CASNWDRVRIMNTEAFF.

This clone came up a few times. The CDR3 DNA reads as TGTGCCAGCAGTTTCATTGGTTCTGAAAAACTGTTTTTT. Translated: CASSFIGSEKLFF. The V and J genes are TRBV12-3 or TRBV12-4 and TRBJ1-4, with D hard to call. The germline V and J ends were trimmed by 3 bases and 7 bases, with 9 bases remaining between them. The CDR3 totals 13 residues.

In nucleotides, the CDR3 is TGTGCCAGCAGTCACGGACTAGCGGGGGGCGTTTGGTACGAGCAGTACTTC. Translated: CASSHGLAGGVWYEQYF. The gene calls are TRBV6-2 or TRBV6-3 and TRBJ2-7, with 14 bases lining up with TRBD2. Trimming removed 5 bases from V and 4 bases from J; junction bases left unmatched: 10. CDR1 and CDR2 from the germline V gene are MNHEY and SVGEGT. The CDR3 is 17 amino acids.

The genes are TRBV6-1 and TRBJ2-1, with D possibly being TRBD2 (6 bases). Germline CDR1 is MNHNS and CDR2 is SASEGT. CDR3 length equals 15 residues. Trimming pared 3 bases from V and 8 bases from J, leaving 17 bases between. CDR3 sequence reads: CASSDSVGGADEQFF. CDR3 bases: TGTGCCAGCAGTGATTCCGTGGGAGGAGCGGATGAGCAGTTCTTC.

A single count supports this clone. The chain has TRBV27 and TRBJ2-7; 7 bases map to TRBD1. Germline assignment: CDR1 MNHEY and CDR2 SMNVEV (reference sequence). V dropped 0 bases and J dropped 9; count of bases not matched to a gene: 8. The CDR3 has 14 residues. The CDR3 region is CASSLSRGSSGQYF. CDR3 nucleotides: TGTGCCAGCAGTTTATCCAGGGGGAGCTCCGGGCAGTACTTC.

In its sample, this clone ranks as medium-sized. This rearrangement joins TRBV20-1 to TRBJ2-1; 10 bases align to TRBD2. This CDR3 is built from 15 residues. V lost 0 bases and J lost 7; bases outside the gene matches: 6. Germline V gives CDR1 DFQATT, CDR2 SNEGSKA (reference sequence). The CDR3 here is CSARDRASGSNEQFF. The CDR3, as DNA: TGCAGTGCTAGAGATCGGGCTAGCGGGAGTAATGAGCAGTTCTTC.

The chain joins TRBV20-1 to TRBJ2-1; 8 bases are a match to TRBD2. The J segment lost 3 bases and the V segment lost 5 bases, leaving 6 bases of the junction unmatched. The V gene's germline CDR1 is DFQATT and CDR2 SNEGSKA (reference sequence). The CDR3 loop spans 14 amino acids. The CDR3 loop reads CSAPSGSYYNEQFF. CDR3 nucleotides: TGCAGTGCTCCAAGCGGGAGTTACTACAATGAGCAGTTCTTC.

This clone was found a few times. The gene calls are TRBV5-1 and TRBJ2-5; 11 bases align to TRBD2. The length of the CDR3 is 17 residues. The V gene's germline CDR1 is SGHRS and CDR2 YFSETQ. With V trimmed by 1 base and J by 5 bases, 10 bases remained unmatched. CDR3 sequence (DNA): TGCGCCAGCAGCTTGTCATTAGCGGGAGGGCCCCAGGAGACCCAGTACTTC. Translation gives CASSLSLAGGPQETQYF.

The CDR3 DNA follows: TGTGCCAGTAACCCAAGGGACAGGGGCTTTTCCGAGCAGTACTTC. Amino acids: CASNPRDRGFSEQYF. The J gene is TRBJ2-7, the V gene TRBV6-1, with 10 bases matching TRBD1. This CDR3 comprises 15 residues. V lost 9 bases to trimming and J lost 6 bases; unmatched junction nucleotides: 14. CDR1 is MNHNS, CDR2 SASEGT, per germline.

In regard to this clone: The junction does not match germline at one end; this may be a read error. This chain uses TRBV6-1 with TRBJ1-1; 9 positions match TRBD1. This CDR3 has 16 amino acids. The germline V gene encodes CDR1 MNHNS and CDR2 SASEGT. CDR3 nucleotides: TGCGCCAGCAGTCTTAGGACAGGGGTCCCGAACACTGAAGCTTTCTTT. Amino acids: CASSLRTGVPNTEAFF.

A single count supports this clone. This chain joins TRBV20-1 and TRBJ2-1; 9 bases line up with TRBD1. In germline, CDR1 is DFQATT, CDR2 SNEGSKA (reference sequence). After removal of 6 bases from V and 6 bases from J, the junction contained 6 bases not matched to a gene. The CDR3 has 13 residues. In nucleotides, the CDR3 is TGCAGTGCAACCGGGACAGGGTCCAATGAGCAGTTCTTC. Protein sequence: CSATGTGSNEQFF.

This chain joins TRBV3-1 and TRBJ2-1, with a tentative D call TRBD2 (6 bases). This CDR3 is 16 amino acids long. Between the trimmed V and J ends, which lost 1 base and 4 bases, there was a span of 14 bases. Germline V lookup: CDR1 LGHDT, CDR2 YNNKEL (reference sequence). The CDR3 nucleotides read TGTGCCAGCAGCCAAGGGATCGTGGAGGGATACAATGAGCAGTTCTTC. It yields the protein CASSQGIVEGYNEQFF.

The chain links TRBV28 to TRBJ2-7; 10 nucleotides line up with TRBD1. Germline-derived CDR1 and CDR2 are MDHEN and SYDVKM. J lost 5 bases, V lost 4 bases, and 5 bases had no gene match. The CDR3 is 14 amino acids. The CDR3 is CASSSGTGDNEQYF. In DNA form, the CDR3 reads TGTGCCAGCAGTTCCGGGACAGGGGACAACGAGCAGTACTTC.

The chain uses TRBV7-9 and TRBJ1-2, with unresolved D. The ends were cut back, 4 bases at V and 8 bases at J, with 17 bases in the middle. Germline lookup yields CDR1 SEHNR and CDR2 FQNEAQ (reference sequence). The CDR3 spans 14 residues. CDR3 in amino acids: CASSSSAPSGGYTF. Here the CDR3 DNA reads TGTGCCAGCAGCTCCTCGGCACCATCAGGCGGCTACACCTTC. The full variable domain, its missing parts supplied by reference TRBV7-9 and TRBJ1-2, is DTGVSQNPRHKITKRGQNVTFRCDPISEHNRLYWYRQTLGQGPEFLTYFQNEAQLEKSRLLSDRFSAERPKGSFSTLEIQRTEQGDSAMYLCASSSSAPSGGYTFGSGTRLTVV.

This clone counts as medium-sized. The DNA for the CDR3 is TGCAGTGCTAGCCTAGGGGGTCCAACCTACGAGCAGTACTTC. Translation: CSASLGGPTYEQYF. The V and J genes are TRBV20-1 and TRBJ2-7, with D possibly TRBD1 on 6 matching bases. The CDR3 loop spans 14 amino acids. Germline V gene sequence: CDR1 DFQATT, CDR2 SNEGSKA (reference sequence). Trimming took off 3 bases at V and 2 bases at J, with 14 bases between the two ends.

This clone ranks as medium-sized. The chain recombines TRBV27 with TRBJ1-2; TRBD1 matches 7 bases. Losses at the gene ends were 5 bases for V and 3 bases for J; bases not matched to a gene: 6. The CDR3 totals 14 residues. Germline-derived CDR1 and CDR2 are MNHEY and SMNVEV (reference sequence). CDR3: CASSPFDRDYGYTF. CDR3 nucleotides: TGTGCCAGCAGTCCGTTTGACAGGGACTATGGCTACACCTTC.

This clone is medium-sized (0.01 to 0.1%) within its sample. The CDR3 DNA follows: TGTGCCAGCAGTGAAGTTGGGCGTCTGGTTGCCAAAAACATTCAGTACTTC. It yields the protein CASSEVGRLVAKNIQYF. The rearrangement links TRBV6-1 to TRBJ2-4; D unresolved. Between the trimmed V and J ends, which lost 1 base and 1 base, there was a span of 14 bases. This CDR3 is 17 amino acids long. Germline V gives CDR1 MNHNS, CDR2 SASEGT.

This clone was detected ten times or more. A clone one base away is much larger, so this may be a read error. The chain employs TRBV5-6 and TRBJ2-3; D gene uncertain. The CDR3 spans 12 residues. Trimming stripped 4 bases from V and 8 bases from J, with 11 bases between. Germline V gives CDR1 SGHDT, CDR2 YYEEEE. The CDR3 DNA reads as TGTGCCAGCAGCCCTTTGAAGGGTACGCAGTATTTT. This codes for CASSPLKGTQYF. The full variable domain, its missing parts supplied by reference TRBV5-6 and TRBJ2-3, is DAGVTQSPTHLIKTRGQQVTLRCSPKSGHDTVSWYQQALGQGPQFIFQYYEEEERQRGNFPDRFSGHQFPNYSSELNVNALLLGDSALYLCASSPLKGTQYFGPGTRLTVL.

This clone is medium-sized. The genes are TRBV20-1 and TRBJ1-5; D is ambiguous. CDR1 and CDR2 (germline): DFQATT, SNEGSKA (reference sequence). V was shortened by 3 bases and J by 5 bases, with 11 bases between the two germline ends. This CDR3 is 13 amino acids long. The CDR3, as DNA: TGCAGTGCTAGGACGGAGGAGCATCAGCCCCAGCATTTT. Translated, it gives CSARTEEHQPQHF.